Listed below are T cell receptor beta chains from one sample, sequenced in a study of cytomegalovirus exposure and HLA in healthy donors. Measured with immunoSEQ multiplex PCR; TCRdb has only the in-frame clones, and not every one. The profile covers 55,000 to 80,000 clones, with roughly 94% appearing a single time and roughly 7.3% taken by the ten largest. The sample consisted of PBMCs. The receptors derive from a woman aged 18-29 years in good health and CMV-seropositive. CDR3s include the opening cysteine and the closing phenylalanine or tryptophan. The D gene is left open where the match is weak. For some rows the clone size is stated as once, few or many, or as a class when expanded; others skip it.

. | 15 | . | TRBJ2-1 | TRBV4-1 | TGCGCCAGCAGCCACTTACAGAGCTCCTACAATGAGCAGTTCTTC | CASSHLQSSYNEQFF
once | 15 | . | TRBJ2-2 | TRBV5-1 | TGCGCCAGCAGCTTTTTGGCAGGGGCAACCGGGGAGCTGTTTTTT | CASSFLAGATGELFF
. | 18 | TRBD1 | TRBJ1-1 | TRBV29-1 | TGCAGCGTGGCGAAGCCGGGACAGACAGGCCTAATACTCACTGAAGCTTTCTTT | CSVAKPGQTGLILTEAFF
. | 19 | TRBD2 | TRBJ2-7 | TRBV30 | TGTGCCTGGAGTGTATCTTTTGGGCTAGCGGGAGGAACGACCTACGAGCAGTACTTC | CAWSVSFGLAGGTTYEQYF
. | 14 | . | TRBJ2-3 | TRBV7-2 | TGTGCCAGCAGCCCCACACGTACAGCTGATACGCAGTATTTT | CASSPTRTADTQYF
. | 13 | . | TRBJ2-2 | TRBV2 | TGTGCCAGCAGGGGCACGACCACCGGGGAGCTGTTTTTT | CASRGTTTGELFF
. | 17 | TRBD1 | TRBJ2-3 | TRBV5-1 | TGCGCCAGCAGCCGAATTGGACAGGGGACTAGCACAGATACGCAGTATTTT | CASSRIGQGTSTDTQYF
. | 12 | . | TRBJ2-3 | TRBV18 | TGTGCCAGCTCACGGGGACTCGATACGCAGTATTTT | CASSRGLDTQYF
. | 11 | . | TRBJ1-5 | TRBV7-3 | TGTGCCAGCAGCCTAAATCAGCCCCAGCATTTT | CASSLNQPQHF
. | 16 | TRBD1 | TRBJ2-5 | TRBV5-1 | TGCGCCAGCAGCCCAGGACATTCAGGGGGCGCAGAGACCCAGTACTTC | CASSPGHSGGAETQYF
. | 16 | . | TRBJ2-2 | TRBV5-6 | TGTGCCAGCAGCCCGGAGATTACAGGGAACACCGGGGAGCTGTTTTTT | CASSPEITGNTGELFF
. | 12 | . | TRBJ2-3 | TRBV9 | TGTGCCAGCAGCGCTCCCCCAGATACGCAGTATTTT | CASSAPPDTQYF
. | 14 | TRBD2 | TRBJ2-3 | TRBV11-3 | TGTGCCAGCAGCTCGAGACTAGCGGGAGATACGCAGTATTTT | CASSSRLAGDTQYF
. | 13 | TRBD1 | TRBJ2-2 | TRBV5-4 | TGTGCCAGCAAAAACAGGGGTACCGGGGAGCTGTTTTTT | CASKNRGTGELFF
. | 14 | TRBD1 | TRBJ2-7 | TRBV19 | TGTGCCAGTAGTTACCGACAGGGGGCTTACGAGCAGTACTTC | CASSYRQGAYEQYF
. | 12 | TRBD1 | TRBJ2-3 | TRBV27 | TGTGCCAGCAGACAGGGGACAGATACGCAGTATTTT | CASRQGTDTQYF
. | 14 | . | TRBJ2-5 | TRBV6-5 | TGTGCCAGCAGTTACGAGGCAGGGCAAGAGACCCAGTACTTC | CASSYEAGQETQYF
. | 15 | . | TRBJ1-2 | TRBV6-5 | TGTGCCAGCAGTTACTCGTCAAGAGCCCGAATTGGCTACACCTTC | CASSYSSRARIGYTF
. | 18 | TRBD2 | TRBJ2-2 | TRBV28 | TGTGCCAGCAGTCTCCGTTTGGTAGCGGGAGTATTTACCGGGGAGCTGTTTTTT | CASSLRLVAGVFTGELFF
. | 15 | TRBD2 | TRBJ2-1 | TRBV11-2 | TGTGCCAGCAGCTTATCAGGACTAGACTACAATGAGCAGTTCTTC | CASSLSGLDYNEQFF
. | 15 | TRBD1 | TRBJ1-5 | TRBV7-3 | TGTGCCAGCAGCCCCCGGACAGGAAGAAATCAGCCCCAGCATTTT | CASSPRTGRNQPQHF
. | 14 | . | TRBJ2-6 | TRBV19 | TGTGCCAGTAACAGTGAAGCTGGGGCCAACGTCCTGACTTTC | CASNSEAGANVLTF
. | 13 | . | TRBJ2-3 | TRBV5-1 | TGCGCCAGCAGCTTGGCCGAGGCGTATACGCAGTATTTT | CASSLAEAYTQYF
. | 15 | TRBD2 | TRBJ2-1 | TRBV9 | TGTGCCAGCACGATAAATAGCGGGATAGCGAATGAGCAGTTCTTC | CASTINSGIANEQFF
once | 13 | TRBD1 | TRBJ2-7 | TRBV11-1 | TGTGCCAGCAGCGGGACAGGGGTCTACGAGCAGTACTTC | CASSGTGVYEQYF
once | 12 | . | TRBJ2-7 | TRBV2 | TGTGCCAGCAGTGACCAGGGGTCCGAGCAGTACTTC | CASSDQGSEQYF
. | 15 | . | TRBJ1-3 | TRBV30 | TGTGCCTGGATTGTCCCCGGGTTGTCTGGAAACACCATATATTTT | CAWIVPGLSGNTIYF
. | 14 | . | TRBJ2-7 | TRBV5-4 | TGTGCCAGCAGCTTGGATGGGGGGAACTACGAGCAGTACTTC | CASSLDGGNYEQYF
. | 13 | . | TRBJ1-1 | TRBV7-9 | TGTGCCAGCAGCTTAGCAGTTAAGCAAGAAGCTTTCTTT | CASSLAVKQEAFF
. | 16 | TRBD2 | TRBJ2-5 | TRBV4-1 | TGCGCCAGCAGCCAAGGACTAGCGGGAGGCCAAGAGACCCAGTACTTC | CASSQGLAGGQETQYF
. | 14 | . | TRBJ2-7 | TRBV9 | TGTGCCAGCAGCCCCATGGGGGGGCGAGGCGAGCAGTACTTC | CASSPMGGRGEQYF
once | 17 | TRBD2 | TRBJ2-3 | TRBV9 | TGTGCCAGCAGCGGACTAGCGGGAGGCCCAGACACAGATACGCAGTATTTT | CASSGLAGGPDTDTQYF
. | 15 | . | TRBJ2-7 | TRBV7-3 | TGTGCCAGCAGCTTAGGGATAGCAGGGGACTACGAGCAGTACTTC | CASSLGIAGDYEQYF
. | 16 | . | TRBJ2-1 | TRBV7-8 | TGTGCCAGCAGCTTAGCCCGAGCGGCCTTTAACGATGAGCAGTTCTTC | CASSLARAAFNDEQFF
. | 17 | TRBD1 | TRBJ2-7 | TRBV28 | TGTGCCAGCAGCCGCCTTGGGGTGACAGGGCCACACATCGAGCAGTACTTC | CASSRLGVTGPHIEQYF
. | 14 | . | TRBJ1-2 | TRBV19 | TGTGCCAGTAGTAGGACAGAGGGCGCGAGCGGCTACACCTTC | CASSRTEGASGYTF
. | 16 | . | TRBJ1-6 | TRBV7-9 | TGTGCCAGCAGCTTAAACCCTCAGGGAAGCTCTGCACCCCTCCACTTT | CASSLNPQGSSAPLHF
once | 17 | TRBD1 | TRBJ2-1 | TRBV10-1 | TGCGCCAGCAGTGAGGTTAGCGGGACAGGGGGATACAATGAGCAGTTCTTC | CASSEVSGTGGYNEQFF
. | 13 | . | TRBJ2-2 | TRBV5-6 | TGTGCCAGCAGCTTGGCCCCAGCCGGGGAGCTGTTTTTT | CASSLAPAGELFF
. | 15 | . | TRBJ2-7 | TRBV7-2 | TGTGCCAGCAGACTAGCTGGGGACAGCCCCTACGAGCAGTACTTC | CASRLAGDSPYEQYF
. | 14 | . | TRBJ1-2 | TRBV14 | TGTGCCAGCAGCCAATTACGCGCCATCTATGGCTACACCTTC | CASSQLRAIYGYTF
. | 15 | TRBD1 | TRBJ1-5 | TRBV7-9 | TGTGCCAGCAGCCCAGGACAGGGATCGGTTCAGCCCCAGCATTTT | CASSPGQGSVQPQHF
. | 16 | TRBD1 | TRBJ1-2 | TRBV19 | TGTGCCAGTAGTAGGCGACAGGGCGATGAACGATATGGCTACACCTTC | CASSRRQGDERYGYTF
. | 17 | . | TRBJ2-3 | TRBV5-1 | TGCGCCAGCAGCTTTCTGCCTGCTCCGAGTCGCACAGATACGCAGTATTTT | CASSFLPAPSRTDTQYF
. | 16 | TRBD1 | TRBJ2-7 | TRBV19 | TGTGCCAGTAGTATCGGGTCCGGGACAGAAGGCTACGAGCAGTACTTC | CASSIGSGTEGYEQYF
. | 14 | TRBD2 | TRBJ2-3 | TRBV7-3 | TGTGCCAGCAGCCCAGGGCTAGCGGCAGATACGCAGTATTTT | CASSPGLAADTQYF